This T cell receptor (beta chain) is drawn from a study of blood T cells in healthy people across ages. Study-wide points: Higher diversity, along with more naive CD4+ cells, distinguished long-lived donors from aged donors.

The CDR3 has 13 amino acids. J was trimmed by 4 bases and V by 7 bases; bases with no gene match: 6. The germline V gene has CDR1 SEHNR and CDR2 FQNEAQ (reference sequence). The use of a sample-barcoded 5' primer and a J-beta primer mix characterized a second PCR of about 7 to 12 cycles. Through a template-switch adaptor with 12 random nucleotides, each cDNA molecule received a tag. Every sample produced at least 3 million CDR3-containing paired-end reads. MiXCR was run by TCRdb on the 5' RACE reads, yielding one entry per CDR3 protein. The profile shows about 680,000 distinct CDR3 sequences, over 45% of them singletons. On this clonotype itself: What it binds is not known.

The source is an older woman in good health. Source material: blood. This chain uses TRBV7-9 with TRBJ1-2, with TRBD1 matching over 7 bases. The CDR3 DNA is TGTGCCAGCACTCGGACAGGTTTCTATGGCTACACCTTC. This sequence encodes CASTRTGFYGYTF.